The clone carrying this T cell receptor (beta chain) was recorded many times. As yet, its antigen is unknown. Researchers sorted naive CD8 T cells as cells that were CD8+CD4-CCR7+CD45RA+. This record comes from a study of molecular identifiers for immune sequencing clone quantification. Study results and caveats: Same-barcode identical TCR molecules could make highly expanded clones look smaller than they are.

TCRdb independently ran MiXCR on the PCR reads; one entry per CDR3 protein. The sample includes some 96,000 distinct CDR3 sequences, 24% of them seen just once. This clonotype was obtained from a human donor in good health. Some libraries in this study had Jurkat cell RNA spiked in. What was sequenced was naive CD8+ T cells from blood, with Jurkat cell RNA spiked in. Subset of the sample: FACS-sorted CD8+CD4-CCR7+CD45RA+ naive T cells.

The CDR3 coding sequence is TGCAGTGCTAGAAGGCGGGGCCAAGAGACCCAGTACTTC. Translated, it gives CSARRRGQETQYF. The V gene is TRBV20-1, the J gene TRBJ2-5; D may be TRBD2 (6 bases). The length of the CDR3 is 13 residues. Trimming shortened V by 2 bases and J by 1 base, and 8 bases separated the two germline ends. Looked up from germline, CDR1 is DFQATT and CDR2 is SNEGSKA (reference sequence).